The 4 T cell receptor beta chains below come from one sample, sequenced in a study of beta chain bispecific antibodies for T cell cancers. Overall study results and limits: The TRBV12-3 share of total TRBV signal fell 97% to 99% after anti-TRBV12 rather than anti-CD19 exposure. The leukemia cells, rather than normal T cells, gave most of the targeted TRBV signal.

Blood mononuclear cells were expanded for around three days using either OKT3 anti-CD3 antibody or CD3/CD28 beads. MiXCR, run by TCRdb on the 5' RACE reads, gives a single entry per CDR3 protein. The table records tens of thousands of distinct CDR3 sequences, 2% to 2.5% of them present only once. Their specific antigens are unknown. The specimen was healthy donor T cells cultured with leukemia cells, collected from a culture containing a bispecific antibody targeting TCR Vbeta12. The receptor source for this set is a human donor in good health. Some clones in this sample may be carry-over from other donors' samples.

Ten or more counts support this clonotype. V and J are TRBV28 and TRBJ1-1; the D is unclear. V gave up 6 bases and J gave up 8 bases, with 10 bases separating them. The germline gives CDR1 MDHEN, CDR2 SYDVKM. The CDR3 has 11 residues. For the CDR3, the DNA is TGTGCCAGCAGCCGTACAGCAGAAGCTTTCTTT. Its translation: CASSRTAEAFF.

This clonotype was recorded many times. The chain is built from TRBV5-1 and TRBJ2-5, with TRBD2 matching 9 bases. J was trimmed by 5 bases and V by 0 bases; bases with no gene match: 11. Germline V gives CDR1 SGHRS, CDR2 YFSETQ. The CDR3 totals 17 residues. The CDR3 reads CASSLAWSAGGTETQYF. The CDR3 DNA reads TGCGCCAGCAGCTTGGCCTGGTCCGCGGGGGGGACGGAGACCCAGTACTTC.

Sample share makes this clonotype medium-sized. This sequence joins TRBV13 and TRBJ2-3, with D uncertain. Trimming left V 8 bases short and J 3 bases short, with 12 bases between. The CDR3 runs 13 residues. Germline V gene sequence: CDR1 PRHDT, CDR2 FYEKMQ (reference sequence). The CDR3 sequence is CASFSTGTDTQYF. CDR3 DNA sequence: TGTGCCAGCTTCAGCACCGGGACAGATACGCAGTATTTT.

This clonotype counts as medium-sized. J is TRBJ2-1 and V is TRBV27; 8 bases are shared with TRBD1. Germline V gives CDR1 MNHEY, CDR2 SMNVEV (reference sequence). This CDR3 has 14 residues. V shed 5 bases, J shed 7 bases, and the junction held 7 bases outside the gene matches. CDR3 residues: CASSPGQGGNEQFF. As DNA, the CDR3 is TGTGCCAGCAGTCCAGGACAGGGTGGAAATGAGCAGTTCTTC.